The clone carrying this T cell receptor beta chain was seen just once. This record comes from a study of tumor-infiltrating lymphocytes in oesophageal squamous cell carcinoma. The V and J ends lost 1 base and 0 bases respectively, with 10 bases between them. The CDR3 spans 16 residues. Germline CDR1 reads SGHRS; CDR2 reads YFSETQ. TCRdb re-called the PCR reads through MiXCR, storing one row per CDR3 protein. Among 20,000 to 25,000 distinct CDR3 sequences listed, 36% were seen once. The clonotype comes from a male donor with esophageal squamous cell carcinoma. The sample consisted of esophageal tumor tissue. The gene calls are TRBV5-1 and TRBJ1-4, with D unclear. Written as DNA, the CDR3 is TGCGCCAGCAGCTTGTGGTCGGAGTCAACTAATGAAAAACTGTTTTTT. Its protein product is CASSLWSESTNEKLFF.